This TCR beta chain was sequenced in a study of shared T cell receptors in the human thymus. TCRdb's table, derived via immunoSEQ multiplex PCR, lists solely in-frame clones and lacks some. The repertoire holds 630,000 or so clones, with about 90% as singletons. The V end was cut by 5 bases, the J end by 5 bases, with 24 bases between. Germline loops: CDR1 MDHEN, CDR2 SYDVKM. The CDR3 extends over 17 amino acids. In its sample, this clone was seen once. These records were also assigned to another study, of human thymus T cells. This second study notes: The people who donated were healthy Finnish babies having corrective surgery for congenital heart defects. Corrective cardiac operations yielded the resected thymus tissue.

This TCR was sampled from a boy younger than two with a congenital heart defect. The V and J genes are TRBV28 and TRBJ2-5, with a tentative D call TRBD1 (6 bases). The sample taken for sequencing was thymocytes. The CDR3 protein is CASSRLFQGLIGETQYF. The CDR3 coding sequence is TGTGCCAGCAGTCGCCTTTTTCAGGGGCTAATTGGGGAGACCCAGTACTTC.